The rows below give T cell receptor beta chains drawn from one sample of a study of memory CD4+ T cells and cytomegalovirus serostatus. Repertoires were generated with immunoSEQ multiplex PCR, while TCRdb's copy carries only in-frame clones and drops some. Altogether some 46,000 clones are present, around three quarters being singletons, with the ten largest covering 1% to 1.3%. The material sequenced was memory CD4+ T cells from blood. These receptors originate from an adult in good health and CMV-seronegative. CDR3s include the opening cysteine and the closing phenylalanine or tryptophan. A D gene is named only where the DNA matches it firmly. Clone size appears in some rows only: once, few, many, or a class for an expanded clone.

J gene: TRBJ1-1; D gene: TRBD1; clone size: .; V gene: TRBV5-1; CDR3 protein: CASSFGQGASNTEAFF; CDR3 DNA: TGCGCCAGCAGCTTCGGGCAGGGGGCTTCGAACACTGAAGCTTTCTTT
J gene: TRBJ2-2; D gene: TRBD2; clone size: once; V gene: TRBV10-1; CDR3 protein: CASSDISGGNTGELFF; CDR3 DNA: TGCGCCAGCAGTGATATCAGCGGGGGGAACACCGGGGAGCTGTTTTTT
J gene: TRBJ2-3; D gene: .; clone size: .; V gene: TRBV9; CDR3 protein: CASSASGSTDTQYF; CDR3 DNA: TGTGCCAGCAGCGCGAGCGGGAGCACAGATACGCAGTATTTT
J gene: TRBJ2-1; D gene: TRBD2; clone size: .; V gene: TRBV5-6; CDR3 protein: CASSLRTSASYNEQFF; CDR3 DNA: TGTGCCAGCAGCTTGAGGACTAGCGCCTCCTACAATGAGCAGTTCTTC
J gene: TRBJ2-5; D gene: .; clone size: .; V gene: TRBV4-1; CDR3 protein: CASSQEVATQETQYF; CDR3 DNA: TGCGCCAGCAGCCAAGAGGTAGCGACCCAAGAGACCCAGTACTTC
J gene: TRBJ2-7; D gene: .; clone size: .; V gene: TRBV7-6; CDR3 protein: CASSSRESSALYEQYF; CDR3 DNA: TGTGCCAGCAGCTCCCGGGAGTCTAGCGCCTTATACGAGCAGTACTTC
J gene: TRBJ1-5; D gene: TRBD1; clone size: .; V gene: TRBV6-1; CDR3 protein: CASSEGTGGNQPQHF; CDR3 DNA: TGTGCCAGCAGTGAGGGGACAGGGGGTAATCAGCCCCAGCATTTT
J gene: TRBJ2-1; D gene: .; clone size: .; V gene: TRBV28; CDR3 protein: CASQDPRGDTSDEQFF; CDR3 DNA: TGTGCCAGTCAGGACCCGCGGGGCGACACTTCGGATGAGCAGTTCTTC
J gene: TRBJ2-3; D gene: .; clone size: .; V gene: TRBV19; CDR3 protein: CASSSPGADTQYF; CDR3 DNA: TGTGCCAGTAGTAGTCCGGGGGCAGATACGCAGTATTTT
J gene: TRBJ1-6; D gene: .; clone size: .; V gene: TRBV5-6; CDR3 protein: CASSLVSGFNSPLHF; CDR3 DNA: TGTGCCAGCAGCTTGGTTTCGGGGTTCAATTCACCCCTCCACTTT
J gene: TRBJ2-7; D gene: TRBD2; clone size: .; V gene: TRBV11-3; CDR3 protein: CASSPGTNYEQYF; CDR3 DNA: TGTGCCAGCAGCCCAGGGACTAACTACGAGCAGTACTTC
J gene: TRBJ2-2; D gene: .; clone size: few; V gene: TRBV7-2; CDR3 protein: CASSTTRTGELFF; CDR3 DNA: TGTGCCAGCAGCACTACTAGAACCGGGGAGCTGTTTTTT
J gene: TRBJ1-2; D gene: .; clone size: .; V gene: TRBV5-4; CDR3 protein: CASSVPRGDTYGYTF; CDR3 DNA: TGTGCCAGCAGCGTGCCCCGGGGCGATACCTATGGCTACACCTTC
J gene: TRBJ2-5; D gene: .; clone size: .; V gene: TRBV30; CDR3 protein: CAWSEGGETQYF; CDR3 DNA: TGTGCCTGGAGTGAAGGGGGAGAGACCCAGTACTTC
J gene: TRBJ1-1; D gene: .; clone size: .; V gene: TRBV6-1; CDR3 protein: CASKVRGADTEAFF; CDR3 DNA: TGTGCCAGCAAAGTCCGGGGGGCAGACACTGAAGCTTTCTTT
J gene: TRBJ1-6; D gene: .; clone size: .; V gene: TRBV7-3; CDR3 protein: CASSLNAANNSPLHF; CDR3 DNA: TGTGCCAGCAGCTTAAATGCGGCGAATAATTCACCCCTCCACTTT
J gene: TRBJ1-5; D gene: .; clone size: once; V gene: TRBV19; CDR3 protein: CASQPRAHQPQHF; CDR3 DNA: TGTGCCAGTCAACCCCGGGCACATCAGCCCCAGCATTTT
J gene: TRBJ2-2; D gene: .; clone size: .; V gene: TRBV2; CDR3 protein: CASRIDTGELFF; CDR3 DNA: TGTGCCAGCAGGATAGACACCGGGGAGCTGTTTTTT
J gene: TRBJ2-5; D gene: TRBD2; clone size: .; V gene: TRBV5-1; CDR3 protein: CASRRELAGKGETQYF; CDR3 DNA: TGCGCCAGCAGGAGGGAACTAGCGGGAAAGGGAGAGACCCAGTACTTC
J gene: TRBJ1-5; D gene: .; clone size: .; V gene: TRBV11-3; CDR3 protein: CASSLEGASNQPQHF; CDR3 DNA: TGTGCCAGCAGCTTAGAGGGGGCGAGCAATCAGCCCCAGCATTTT
J gene: TRBJ1-2; D gene: TRBD1; clone size: few; V gene: TRBV5-1; CDR3 protein: CASSPRGSGGNYGYTF; CDR3 DNA: TGCGCCAGCAGCCCGAGGGGGTCAGGGGGTAACTATGGCTACACCTTC
J gene: TRBJ2-1; D gene: TRBD2; clone size: .; V gene: TRBV7-2; CDR3 protein: CASSPSETSGRGNEQFF; CDR3 DNA: TGTGCCAGCAGCCCATCTGAGACTAGCGGGAGGGGCAATGAGCAGTTCTTC
J gene: TRBJ2-7; D gene: .; clone size: .; V gene: TRBV11-2; CDR3 protein: CASRGRSYEQYF; CDR3 DNA: TGTGCCAGCCGCGGGCGGAGCTACGAGCAGTACTTC
J gene: TRBJ1-2; D gene: .; clone size: few; V gene: TRBV14; CDR3 protein: CASSQVRGWNYGYTF; CDR3 DNA: TGTGCCAGCAGCCAAGTAAGGGGTTGGAACTATGGCTACACCTTC
J gene: TRBJ1-2; D gene: TRBD1; clone size: .; V gene: TRBV7-2; CDR3 protein: CASSPQGGWANYGYTF; CDR3 DNA: TGTGCCAGCAGCCCACAGGGGGGGTGGGCTAACTATGGCTACACCTTC
J gene: TRBJ1-4; D gene: .; clone size: .; V gene: TRBV5-6; CDR3 protein: CASSLSGGGLEKLFF; CDR3 DNA: TGTGCCAGCAGCTTGAGTGGAGGGGGACTTGAAAAACTGTTTTTT
J gene: TRBJ1-2; D gene: .; clone size: .; V gene: TRBV11-2; CDR3 protein: CASSLDLTGRGMGYTF; CDR3 DNA: TGTGCCAGCAGCTTAGATCTGACAGGACGGGGTATGGGCTACACCTTC
J gene: TRBJ2-3; D gene: .; clone size: .; V gene: TRBV29-1; CDR3 protein: CSVWDRYFTDTQYF; CDR3 DNA: TGCAGCGTGTGGGACCGTTATTTCACAGATACGCAGTATTTT
J gene: TRBJ1-2; D gene: TRBD1; clone size: .; V gene: TRBV13; CDR3 protein: CASSLRGGGYTF; CDR3 DNA: TGTGCCAGCAGTCTCCGAGGGGGCGGCTACACCTTC
J gene: TRBJ2-3; D gene: .; clone size: .; V gene: TRBV7-8; CDR3 protein: CASRLTGFTDTQYF; CDR3 DNA: TGTGCCAGCAGATTGACTGGATTCACAGATACGCAGTATTTT
J gene: TRBJ2-3; D gene: TRBD2; clone size: .; V gene: TRBV27; CDR3 protein: CASSTRTSGSPDTQYF; CDR3 DNA: TGTGCCAGCAGTACGCGGACTAGCGGGAGTCCTGATACGCAGTATTTT
J gene: TRBJ2-7; D gene: .; clone size: .; V gene: TRBV5-8; CDR3 protein: CASSLGLDGEQYF; CDR3 DNA: TGTGCCAGCAGCTTAGGTCTAGATGGCGAGCAGTACTTC
J gene: TRBJ1-1; D gene: TRBD1; clone size: few; V gene: TRBV10-3; CDR3 protein: CAIRDRGLNTEAFF; CDR3 DNA: TGTGCCATCAGGGACAGGGGCTTGAACACTGAAGCTTTCTTT
J gene: TRBJ2-5; D gene: .; clone size: .; V gene: TRBV7-8; CDR3 protein: CASSLINLQYF; CDR3 DNA: TGTGCCAGCAGCTTAATCAATCTCCAGTACTTC
J gene: TRBJ1-1; D gene: .; clone size: .; V gene: TRBV5-1; CDR3 protein: CASSGRESANTEAFF; CDR3 DNA: TGCGCCAGCAGCGGCCGGGAGTCAGCGAACACTGAAGCTTTCTTT
J gene: TRBJ2-1; D gene: TRBD2; clone size: .; V gene: TRBV7-2; CDR3 protein: CASSPPGLAGTEQFF; CDR3 DNA: TGTGCCAGCAGCCCCCCGGGACTAGCGGGAACTGAGCAGTTCTTC
J gene: TRBJ2-7; D gene: .; clone size: .; V gene: TRBV10-3; CDR3 protein: CAISGPATSSYEQYF; CDR3 DNA: TGTGCCATCAGTGGCCCAGCGACCAGTAGCTACGAGCAGTACTTC
J gene: TRBJ2-1; D gene: .; clone size: .; V gene: TRBV5-1; CDR3 protein: CASSLAQGKGNEQFF; CDR3 DNA: TGCGCCAGCAGCTTGGCACAGGGTAAAGGCAATGAGCAGTTCTTC
J gene: TRBJ1-1; D gene: .; clone size: .; V gene: TRBV30; CDR3 protein: CAWRSRHMNTEAFF; CDR3 DNA: TGTGCCTGGAGGAGCAGACACATGAACACTGAAGCTTTCTTT
J gene: TRBJ2-3; D gene: .; clone size: few; V gene: TRBV7-2; CDR3 protein: CASSPRRTTDTQYF; CDR3 DNA: TGTGCCAGCAGTCCCCGGCGGACGACAGATACGCAGTATTTT
J gene: TRBJ2-5; D gene: .; clone size: .; V gene: TRBV9; CDR3 protein: CASSVDGSAPETQYF; CDR3 DNA: TGTGCCAGCAGCGTAGACGGGTCAGCCCCCGAGACCCAGTACTTC
J gene: TRBJ2-1; D gene: .; clone size: .; V gene: TRBV11-1; CDR3 protein: CASSRTALNEQFF; CDR3 DNA: TGTGCCAGCAGCCGGACGGCCCTCAATGAGCAGTTCTTC
J gene: TRBJ2-7; D gene: .; clone size: .; V gene: TRBV5-1; CDR3 protein: CASSLTSSYEQYF; CDR3 DNA: TGCGCCAGCAGCTTGACTTCGTCCTACGAGCAGTACTTC
J gene: TRBJ2-3; D gene: TRBD2; clone size: .; V gene: TRBV11-3; CDR3 protein: CASSTTSGRMEGTQYF; CDR3 DNA: TGTGCCAGCAGCACGACTAGCGGGAGAATGGAGGGTACGCAGTATTTT
J gene: TRBJ2-7; D gene: .; clone size: .; V gene: TRBV14; CDR3 protein: CASSKGGLSYEQYF; CDR3 DNA: TGTGCCAGCAGCAAAGGGGGGCTCTCCTACGAGCAGTACTTC
J gene: TRBJ1-2; D gene: .; clone size: .; V gene: TRBV18; CDR3 protein: CASSPDSNYGYTF; CDR3 DNA: TGTGCCAGCTCCCCGGACAGTAACTATGGCTACACCTTC
J gene: TRBJ1-1; D gene: .; clone size: .; V gene: TRBV19; CDR3 protein: CASSLSRTGYAFF; CDR3 DNA: TGTGCCAGTAGTCTTTCTAGAACAGGGTACGCTTTCTTT
J gene: TRBJ2-7; D gene: .; clone size: once; V gene: TRBV10-3; CDR3 protein: CAISESAGSSYEQYF; CDR3 DNA: TGTGCCATCAGTGAGTCCGCGGGGTCCTCCTACGAGCAGTACTTC
J gene: TRBJ1-1; D gene: TRBD1; clone size: .; V gene: TRBV5-1; CDR3 protein: CASRTGSMNTEAFF; CDR3 DNA: TGCGCCAGCAGGACAGGGTCCATGAACACTGAAGCTTTCTTT
J gene: TRBJ2-1; D gene: .; clone size: .; V gene: TRBV7-6; CDR3 protein: CASSSQSPLVPSYNEQFF; CDR3 DNA: TGTGCCAGCAGCTCTCAAAGTCCTCTAGTACCCTCCTACAATGAGCAGTTCTTC
J gene: TRBJ2-7; D gene: TRBD1; clone size: .; V gene: TRBV5-1; CDR3 protein: CASKGTEQYEQYF; CDR3 DNA: TGCGCCAGCAAAGGGACAGAACAATACGAGCAGTACTTC
J gene: TRBJ2-7; D gene: .; clone size: .; V gene: TRBV4-1; CDR3 protein: CASSPGQRLSYEQYF; CDR3 DNA: TGCGCCAGCAGCCCAGGACAGAGGCTGAGCTACGAGCAGTACTTC
J gene: TRBJ2-1; D gene: TRBD2; clone size: .; V gene: TRBV5-8; CDR3 protein: CASPRGTSGDNEQFF; CDR3 DNA: TGTGCCAGTCCTCGGGGAACTAGCGGAGACAATGAGCAGTTCTTC
J gene: TRBJ2-7; D gene: TRBD1; clone size: few; V gene: TRBV6-5; CDR3 protein: CASRRGTGGIYEQYF; CDR3 DNA: TGTGCCAGCCGTCGGGGCACAGGGGGTATATACGAGCAGTACTTC
J gene: TRBJ1-1; D gene: TRBD1; clone size: .; V gene: TRBV7-9; CDR3 protein: CASSWGQGAQGTEAFF; CDR3 DNA: TGTGCCAGCAGCTGGGGACAGGGGGCGCAGGGTACTGAAGCTTTCTTT
J gene: TRBJ2-3; D gene: TRBD1; clone size: .; V gene: TRBV10-3; CDR3 protein: CAISVFPGQGTTDTQYF; CDR3 DNA: TGTGCCATCAGTGTGTTCCCAGGACAGGGGACAACAGATACGCAGTATTTT
J gene: TRBJ2-7; D gene: TRBD2; clone size: .; V gene: TRBV7-6; CDR3 protein: CASSLAVPSGRNEQYF; CDR3 DNA: TGTGCCAGCAGCTTAGCGGTGCCTAGCGGGAGGAACGAGCAGTACTTC
J gene: TRBJ2-2; D gene: .; clone size: .; V gene: TRBV5-4; CDR3 protein: CASSLDSKLANTGELFF; CDR3 DNA: TGTGCCAGCAGCCTTGACAGTAAGCTTGCGAACACCGGGGAGCTGTTTTTT
J gene: TRBJ1-2; D gene: .; clone size: .; V gene: TRBV7-2; CDR3 protein: CASSLTVYNYGYTF; CDR3 DNA: TGTGCCAGCAGCTTGACAGTCTATAACTATGGCTACACCTTC